This T cell receptor beta chain was observed in a study of cytomegalovirus exposure and HLA in healthy donors. This clone was seen only once. Its antigen is not identified. Germline assignment: CDR1 SQVTM and CDR2 ANQGSEA. This CDR3 has 14 amino acids. J lost 2 bases, V lost 7 bases, and 6 bases had no gene match. Study observations and caveats: The HLA-A and HLA-B alleles of most subjects were reportedly predicted accurately from TCR beta sequences. Association of a missense DCLRE1C variant with TCR beta V- and J-gene trimming was reported in a later analysis.

The PCR used 60 Vbeta and 13 Jbeta primers. Source study methods: Later reanalysis found 70 million to 95 million unique TCR beta chains, 9 million to 12 million of them shared. TCRdb's table, derived via immunoSEQ multiplex PCR, lists solely in-frame clones and lacks some. V, J and clone size derive from that table, while D and trimming were established from the DNA sequence. The sample holds over 100,000 clones, 75% to 90% seen once. The sequenced sample consisted of PBMCs. This sequence originates from a man in his forties in good health and CMV-seronegative. The gene calls are TRBV29-1 and TRBJ2-7; 12 nucleotides match TRBD2. The CDR3 nucleotides are TGCAGCGCCTTGGGACTAGCGGGTACCTACGAGCAGTACTTC. It specifies CSALGLAGTYEQYF.